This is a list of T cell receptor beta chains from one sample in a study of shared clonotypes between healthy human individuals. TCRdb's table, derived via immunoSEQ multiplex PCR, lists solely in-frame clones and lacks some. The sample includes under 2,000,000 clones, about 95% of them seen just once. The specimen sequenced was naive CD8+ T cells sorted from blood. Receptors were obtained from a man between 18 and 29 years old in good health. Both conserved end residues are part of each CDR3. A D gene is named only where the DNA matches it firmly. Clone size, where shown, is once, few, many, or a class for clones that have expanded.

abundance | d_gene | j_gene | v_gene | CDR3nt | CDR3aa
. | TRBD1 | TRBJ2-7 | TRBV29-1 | TGCAGCGTTGAAGGGGACAGGGTGAATCCCTACGAGCAGTACTTC | CSVEGDRVNPYEQYF
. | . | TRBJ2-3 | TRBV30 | TGTGCCTTATGTAGGGGGGGGCCTCCAGATACGCAGTATTTT | CALCRGGPPDTQYF
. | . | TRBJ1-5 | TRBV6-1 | TGTGCCAGCAGTGAAGTGGGGGCAGGCAATCAGCCCCAGCATTTT | CASSEVGAGNQPQHF
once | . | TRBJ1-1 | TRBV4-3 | TGCGCCAGCAGCCCGGGACCAAGCTCTGAAGCTTTCTTT | CASSPGPSSEAFF
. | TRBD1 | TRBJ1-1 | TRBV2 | TGTGCCAGTACAGGGGGGAGTACTGAAGCTTTCTTT | CASTGGSTEAFF
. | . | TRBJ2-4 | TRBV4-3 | TGCGCCAGCAGCCAAGATCCCGACGGGAGTGGGAACATTCAGTACTTC | CASSQDPDGSGNIQYF
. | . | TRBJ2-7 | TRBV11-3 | TGTGCCAGCAGCCCTAGACGGAGATGGCGGACGCCGGCGGGTTTGGGCGAGCAGTACTTC | CASSPRRRWRTPAGLGEQYF
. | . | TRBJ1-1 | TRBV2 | TGTGCCAGCAGTGAAGCTTTCACAGAGGTGAACACTGAAGCTTTCTTT | CASSEAFTEVNTEAFF
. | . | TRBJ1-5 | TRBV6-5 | TGTGCCAGCATCAATCGGGGGGTTGGCAATCAGCCCCAGCATTTT | CASINRGVGNQPQHF
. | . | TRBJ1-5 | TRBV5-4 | TGTGCCAGCAGCTTGGACGGCAATCAGCCCCAGCATTTT | CASSLDGNQPQHF
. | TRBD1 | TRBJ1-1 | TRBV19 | TGTGCCAGTACCTCTGGACAGGGGAACACTGAAGCTTTCTTT | CASTSGQGNTEAFF
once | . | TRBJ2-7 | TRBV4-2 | TGTGCCAGCAGCCAGGGGGGCTCCTACGAGCAGTACTTC | CASSQGGSYEQYF
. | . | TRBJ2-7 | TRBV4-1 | TGCGCCAGCAGCCAAGGGCAGACCTCCTACGAGCAGTACTTC | CASSQGQTSYEQYF